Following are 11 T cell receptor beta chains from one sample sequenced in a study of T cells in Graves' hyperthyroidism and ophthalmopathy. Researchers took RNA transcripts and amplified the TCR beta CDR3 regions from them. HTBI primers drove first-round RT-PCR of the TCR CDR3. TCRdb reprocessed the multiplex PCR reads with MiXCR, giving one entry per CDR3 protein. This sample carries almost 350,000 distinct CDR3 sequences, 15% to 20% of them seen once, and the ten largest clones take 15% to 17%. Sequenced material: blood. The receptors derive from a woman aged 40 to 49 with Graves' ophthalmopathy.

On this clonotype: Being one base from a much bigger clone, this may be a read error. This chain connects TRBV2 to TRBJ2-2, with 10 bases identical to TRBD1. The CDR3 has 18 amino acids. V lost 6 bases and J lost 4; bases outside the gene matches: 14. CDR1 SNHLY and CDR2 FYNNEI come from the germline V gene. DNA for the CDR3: TGTGCCAGCAGCCGGGACAGGGGCCCCCTTCTGATCACCGGGGAGCTGTTTTTT. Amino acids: CASSRDRGPLLITGELFF.

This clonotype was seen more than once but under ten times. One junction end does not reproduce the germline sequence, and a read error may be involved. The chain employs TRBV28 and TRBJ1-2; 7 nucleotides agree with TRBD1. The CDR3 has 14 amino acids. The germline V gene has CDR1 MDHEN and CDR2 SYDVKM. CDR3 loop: CASSIYRQGYGYIF. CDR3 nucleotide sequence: TGTGCCAGCAGCATTTATAGACAGGGCTATGGCTACATCTTC.

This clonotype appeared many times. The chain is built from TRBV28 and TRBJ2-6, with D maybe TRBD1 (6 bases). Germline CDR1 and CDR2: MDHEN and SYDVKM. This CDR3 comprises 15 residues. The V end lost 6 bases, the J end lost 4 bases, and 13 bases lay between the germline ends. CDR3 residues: CASRLGGTGANVLTF. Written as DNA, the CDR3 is TGTGCCAGCAGACTAGGTGGGACAGGGGCCAACGTCCTGACTTTC.

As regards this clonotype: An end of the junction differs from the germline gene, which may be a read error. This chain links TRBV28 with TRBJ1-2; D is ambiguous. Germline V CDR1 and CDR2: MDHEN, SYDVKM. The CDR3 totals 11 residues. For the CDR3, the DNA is TGTGCCATCAGTTTACAATATGGCTACATCTTC. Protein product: CAISLQYGYIF.

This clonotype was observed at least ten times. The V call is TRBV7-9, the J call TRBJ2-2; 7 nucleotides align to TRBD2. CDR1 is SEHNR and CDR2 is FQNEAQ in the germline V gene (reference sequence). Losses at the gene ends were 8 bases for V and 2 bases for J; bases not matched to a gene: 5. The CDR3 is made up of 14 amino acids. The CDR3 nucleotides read TGTGCCAGCCTCCGGGAGGTCAACACCGGGGAGCTGTTTTTT. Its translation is CASLREVNTGELFF.

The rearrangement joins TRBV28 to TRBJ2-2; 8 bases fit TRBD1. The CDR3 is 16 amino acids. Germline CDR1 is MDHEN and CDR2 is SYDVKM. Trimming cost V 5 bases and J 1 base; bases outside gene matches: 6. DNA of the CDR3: TGTGCCAGCAGTATTGACAGGGGCAAGAACACCGGGGAGCTGTTTTTT. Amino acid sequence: CASSIDRGKNTGELFF.

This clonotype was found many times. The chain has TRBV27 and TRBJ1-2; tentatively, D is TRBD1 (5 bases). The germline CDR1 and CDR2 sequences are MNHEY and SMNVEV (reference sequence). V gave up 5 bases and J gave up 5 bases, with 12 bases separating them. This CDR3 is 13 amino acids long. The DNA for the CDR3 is TGTGCCAGCAGTGTACAGGAAGGTTATGGCTACACCTTC. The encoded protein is CASSVQEGYGYTF.

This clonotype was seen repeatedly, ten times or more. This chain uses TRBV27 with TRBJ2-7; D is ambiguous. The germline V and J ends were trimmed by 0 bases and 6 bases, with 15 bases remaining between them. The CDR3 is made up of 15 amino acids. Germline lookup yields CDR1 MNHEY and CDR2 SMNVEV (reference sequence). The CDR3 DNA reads TGTGCCAGCAGTTTATCGGCAGGAATTGTAGGCGAGCAGTACTTC. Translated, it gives CASSLSAGIVGEQYF.

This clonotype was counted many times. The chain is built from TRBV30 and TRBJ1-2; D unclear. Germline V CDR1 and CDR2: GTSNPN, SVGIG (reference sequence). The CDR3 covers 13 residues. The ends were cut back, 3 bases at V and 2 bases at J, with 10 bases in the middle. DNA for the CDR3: TGTGCCTGGAGGGTACATGAAAACTATGGCTACACCTTC. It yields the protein CAWRVHENYGYTF.

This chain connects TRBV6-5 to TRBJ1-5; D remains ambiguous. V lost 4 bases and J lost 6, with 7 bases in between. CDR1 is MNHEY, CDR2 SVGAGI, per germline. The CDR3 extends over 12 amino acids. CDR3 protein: CASSSVGQPQHF. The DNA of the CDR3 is TGTGCCAGCAGTTCCGTGGGTCAGCCCCAGCATTTT.

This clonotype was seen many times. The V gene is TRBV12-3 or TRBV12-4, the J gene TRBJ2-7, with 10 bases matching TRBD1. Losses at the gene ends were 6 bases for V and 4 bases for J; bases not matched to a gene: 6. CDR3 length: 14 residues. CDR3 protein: CASSPDRGLYEQYF. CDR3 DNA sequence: TGTGCCAGCAGCCCTGACAGGGGGCTATACGAGCAGTACTTC.